This T cell receptor (beta chain) came from a study of regulatory T cells in long-lasting Graves disease. The V gene end was trimmed by 4 bases and the J gene end by 4 bases; junction bases not matched to a gene: 11. The CDR3 spans 16 residues. Germline values: CDR1 SNHLY, CDR2 FYNNEI. The authors built TCR beta libraries using iRepertoire HTBI primers and Arm-PCR of CDR3 regions. From the multiplex PCR reads, TCRdb called clonotypes with MiXCR, one entry per CDR3 protein. This repertoire shows over 450,000 distinct CDR3 sequences, approximately 12% found once; its top ten account for about 8.9%. As to time point: newly diagnosed GD, antithyroid drugs for less than 3 months. Construction of the TCR library relied on RNA isolated from PBMCs. This clonotype was picked up a small number of times. These same data were also listed under a study on T cells in Graves' hyperthyroidism and ophthalmopathy.

The starting material was peripheral blood mononuclear cells (PBMCs), obtained at new diagnosis, from a patient treated with antithyroid drugs. The V and J genes are TRBV2 and TRBJ2-5; 8 bases line up with TRBD1. The receptor was isolated from a woman aged 30 to 39 with Graves disease. The CDR3 coding sequence is TGTGCCAGCAGTGCGGACAGGGCCTCACAGGGAGAGACCCAGTACTTC. This gives the protein CASSADRASQGETQYF.